This T cell receptor beta chain was sequenced for a study of blood T cells in healthy people across ages. Then a second PCR, running about 6 to 11 cycles, was carried out with a sample-barcoded 5' primer and a J-beta primer mix. MiXCR was run by TCRdb on the 5' RACE reads, yielding one entry per CDR3 protein. Found here are roughly 1.5 million distinct CDR3 sequences, approximately 42% of them singletons; the top ten hold 4%. This clonotype was observed a few times. Its specificity is not known. This CDR3 is built from 17 residues. Germline V gives CDR1 ENHRY, CDR2 SYGVKD. V lost 0 bases to trimming and J lost 2 bases; unmatched junction nucleotides: 7. General observations from the study: Greater diversity and more naive CD4+ cells were seen in long-lived donors than in aged donors. With age, beta diversity per million T cells declined roughly linearly, significantly by over 35. The donors' CMV status was not determined, possibly confounding changes in expanded clonotypes.

The TCR originated in a woman under 30 in good health. J is TRBJ2-1 and V is TRBV10-3; 7 nucleotides agree with TRBD1. Specimen: blood. CDR3 in DNA: TGTGCCATCAGTGAGTCTCTGACAGGGCTAACCTACAATGAGCAGTTCTTC. Its translation: CAISESLTGLTYNEQFF.